This TCR beta chain emerged from a study of shared clonotypes between healthy human individuals. Libraries were prepared by immunoSEQ multiplex PCR; TCRdb keeps only in-frame clonotypes and omits some of them. The sample contains millions of clones, approximately 93% of which appear only once. General study results and limits: Across subsets, estimated richness was generally greater for naive than for memory populations.

Note on this clone: Its cognate antigen is unknown.

Trimming cost V 1 base and J 8 bases; bases outside gene matches: 4. This CDR3 has 15 residues. Germline lookup yields CDR1 SGHVS and CDR2 FQNEAQ. The sample taken for sequencing was naive CD4+ T cells from PBMCs. Subset denoted: CD45RA+ positively selected. V is TRBV7-8 and J is TRBJ1-4, with TRBD1 matching 10 bases. The TCR originated in a man in his late teens or twenties in good health. Some clones in this sample may be carry-over from other donors' samples. The CDR3 DNA reads as TGTGCCAGCAGCTTAGGTGACAGGGGGCGCGAAAAACTGTTTTTT. Translated: CASSLGDRGREKLFF.